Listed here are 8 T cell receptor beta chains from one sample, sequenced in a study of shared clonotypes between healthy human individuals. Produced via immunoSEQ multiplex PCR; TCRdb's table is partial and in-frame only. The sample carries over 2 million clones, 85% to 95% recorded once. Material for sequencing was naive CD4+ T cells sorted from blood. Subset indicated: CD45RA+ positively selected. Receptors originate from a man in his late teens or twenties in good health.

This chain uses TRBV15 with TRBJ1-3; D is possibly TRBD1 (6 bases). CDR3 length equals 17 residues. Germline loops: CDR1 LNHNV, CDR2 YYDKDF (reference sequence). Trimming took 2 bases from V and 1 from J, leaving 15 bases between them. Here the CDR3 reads CATSRWDQGRSGNTIYF. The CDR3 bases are TGTGCCACCAGCAGATGGGACCAGGGGAGGTCTGGAAACACCATATATTTT.

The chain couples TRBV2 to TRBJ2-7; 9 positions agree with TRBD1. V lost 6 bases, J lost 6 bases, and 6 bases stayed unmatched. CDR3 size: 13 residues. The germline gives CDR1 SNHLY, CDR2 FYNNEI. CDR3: CASSPGTGFEQYF. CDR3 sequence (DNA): TGTGCCAGCAGCCCCGGGACAGGGTTCGAGCAGTACTTC.

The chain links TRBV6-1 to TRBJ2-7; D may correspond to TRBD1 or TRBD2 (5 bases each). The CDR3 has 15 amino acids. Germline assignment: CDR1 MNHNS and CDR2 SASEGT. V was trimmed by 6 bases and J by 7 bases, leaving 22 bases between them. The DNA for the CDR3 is TGTGCCAGCAGCTTAGAAGGGACGTTGCCGGGGGAGCAGTACTTC. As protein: CASSLEGTLPGEQYF.

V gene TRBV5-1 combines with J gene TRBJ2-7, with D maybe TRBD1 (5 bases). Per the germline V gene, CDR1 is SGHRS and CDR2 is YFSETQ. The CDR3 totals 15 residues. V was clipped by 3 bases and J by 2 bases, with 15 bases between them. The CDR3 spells CASSSAPGIAYEQYF. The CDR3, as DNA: TGCGCCAGCAGCTCGGCCCCAGGGATCGCCTACGAGCAGTACTTC.

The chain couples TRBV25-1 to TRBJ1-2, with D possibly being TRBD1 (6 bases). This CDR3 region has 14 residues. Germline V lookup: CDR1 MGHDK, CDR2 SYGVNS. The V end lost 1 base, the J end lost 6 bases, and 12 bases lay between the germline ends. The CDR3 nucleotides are TGTGCCAGCAGTGAATTGGTGGGGGCTGATGGCTACACCTTC. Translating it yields CASSELVGADGYTF.

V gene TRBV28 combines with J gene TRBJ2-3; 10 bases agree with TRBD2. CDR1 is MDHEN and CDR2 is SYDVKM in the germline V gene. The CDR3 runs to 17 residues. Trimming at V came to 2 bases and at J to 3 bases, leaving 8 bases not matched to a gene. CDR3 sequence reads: CASSLQRGGRGTDTQYF. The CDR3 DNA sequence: TGTGCCAGCAGTTTACAGCGGGGGGGTCGAGGGACAGATACGCAGTATTTT. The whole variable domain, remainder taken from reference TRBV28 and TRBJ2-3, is DVKVTQSSRYLVKRTGEKVFLECVQDMDHENMFWYRQDPGLGLRLIYFSYDVKMKEKGDIPEGYSVSREKKERFSLILESASTNQTSMYLCASSLQRGGRGTDTQYFGPGTRLTVL.

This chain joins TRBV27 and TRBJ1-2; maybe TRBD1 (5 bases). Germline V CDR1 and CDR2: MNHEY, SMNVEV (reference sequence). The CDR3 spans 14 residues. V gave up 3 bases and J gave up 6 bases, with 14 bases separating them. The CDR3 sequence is CASSFQPQTDGYTF. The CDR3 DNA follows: TGTGCCAGCAGTTTCCAACCCCAGACAGATGGCTACACCTTC.

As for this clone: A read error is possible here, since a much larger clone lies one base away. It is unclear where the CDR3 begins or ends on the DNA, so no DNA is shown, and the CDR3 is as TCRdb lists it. The CDR3 loop reads CAWGQGAKNSPPHF. The chain has TRBV30 and TRBJ1-6; TRBD1 reflects the table's D call only, with no check against the DNA. The CDR3 spans 14 amino acids, including both terminal residues. Germline CDR1 GTSNPN, CDR2 SVGIG (reference sequence).